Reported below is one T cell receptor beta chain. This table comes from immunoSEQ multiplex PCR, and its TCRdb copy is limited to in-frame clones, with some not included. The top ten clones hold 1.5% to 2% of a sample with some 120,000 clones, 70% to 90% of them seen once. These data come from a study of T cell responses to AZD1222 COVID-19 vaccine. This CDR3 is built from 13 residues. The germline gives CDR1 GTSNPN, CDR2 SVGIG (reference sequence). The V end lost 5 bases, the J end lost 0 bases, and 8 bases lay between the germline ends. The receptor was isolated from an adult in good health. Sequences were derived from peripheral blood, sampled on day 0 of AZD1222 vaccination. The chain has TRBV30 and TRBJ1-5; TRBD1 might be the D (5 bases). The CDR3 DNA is TGTGCCTGGCGACAGTATAGCAATCAGCCCCAGCATTTT. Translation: CAWRQYSNQPQHF.